This T cell receptor beta chain was identified in a study of response to subunit inactivated influenza vaccine. This clonotype was counted only a few times. The J segment lost 5 bases and the V segment lost 4 bases, leaving 8 bases of the junction unmatched. Germline lookup yields CDR1 SGHTA and CDR2 FQGTGA. The CDR3 length is 14 residues. In TCRdb, the RT-PCR reads were re-called with MiXCR into one record per CDR3 protein. Seen here are almost 250,000 distinct CDR3 sequences, 12% observed once, and the top ten hold approximately 8.4%. The sample was non-naive T cells sorted from PBMCs, taken roughly 2 weeks before vaccination. This TCR came from a man aged 50-60 years who received an inactivated influenza vaccine. The chain combines TRBV7-3 with TRBJ2-7; 7 bases match TRBD1. The CDR3 region has the DNA TGTGCCAGCAGCTCCCGGGACAGTGGCGACGAGCAGTACTTC. Amino acids: CASSSRDSGDEQYF.